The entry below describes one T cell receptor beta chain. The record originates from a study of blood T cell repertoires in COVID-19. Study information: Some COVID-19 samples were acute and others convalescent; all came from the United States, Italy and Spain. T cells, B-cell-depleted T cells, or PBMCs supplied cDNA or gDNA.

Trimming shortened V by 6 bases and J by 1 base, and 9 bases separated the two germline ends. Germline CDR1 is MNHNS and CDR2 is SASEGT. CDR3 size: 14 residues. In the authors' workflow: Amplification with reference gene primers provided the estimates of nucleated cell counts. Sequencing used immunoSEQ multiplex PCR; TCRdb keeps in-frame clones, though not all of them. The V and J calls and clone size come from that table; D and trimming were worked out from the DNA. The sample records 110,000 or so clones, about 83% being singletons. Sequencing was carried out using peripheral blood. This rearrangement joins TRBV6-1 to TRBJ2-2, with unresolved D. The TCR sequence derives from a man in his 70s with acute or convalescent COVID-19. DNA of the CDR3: TGTGCCAGCAGCTACAGAATGAACACCGGGGAGCTGTTTTTT. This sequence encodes CASSYRMNTGELFF.